Below, 7 T cell receptor beta chains from the same sample are listed, as sequenced in a study of cytomegalovirus exposure and HLA in healthy donors. Use of 60 Vbeta and 13 Jbeta primers characterized the PCR. Generated by immunoSEQ multiplex PCR, the TCRdb table keeps only in-frame clones and is missing some. Among about 140,000 clones listed, around three quarters were seen once. The sequenced material came from PBMCs. The receptors derive from a man aged 40-55 years in good health and CMV-seropositive.

This clone was recorded once. This chain links TRBV7-9 with TRBJ1-2; 11 positions match TRBD1. CDR3 size: 16 residues. Germline V lookup: CDR1 SEHNR, CDR2 FQNEAQ (reference sequence). Trimming cost V 5 bases and J 3 bases; bases outside gene matches: 8. The CDR3 nucleotides read TGTGCCAGCAGCCCACTTCGGACAGGGGGCTACTATGGCTACACCTTC. Translating gives CASSPLRTGGYYGYTF.

This chain connects TRBV19 to TRBJ1-1, with 7 bases aligning to TRBD1. V dropped 3 bases and J dropped 2; count of bases not matched to a gene: 3. The CDR3 runs 14 residues. The V gene's germline CDR1 is LNHDA and CDR2 SQIVND (reference sequence). CDR3 in amino acids: CASSIGTENTEAFF. The CDR3, as DNA: TGTGCCAGTAGTATCGGGACAGAAAACACTGAAGCTTTCTTT.

The V and J genes are TRBV10-3 and TRBJ1-6; a weak D match, TRBD1 (6 bases). CDR3 length: 15 amino acids. The V and J ends lost 6 bases and 7 bases respectively, with 16 bases between them. The germline CDR1 and CDR2 sequences are ENHRY and SYGVKD. CDR3 amino acids: CAIRGDTGRNSPLHF. In nucleotides, the CDR3 is TGTGCCATCAGAGGGGACACCGGACGAAATTCACCCCTCCACTTT.

The chain couples TRBV27 to TRBJ1-6, with D unclear. The V and J ends lost 6 bases and 7 bases respectively, with 7 bases between them. Germline V gene sequence: CDR1 MNHEY, CDR2 SMNVEV (reference sequence). CDR3 size: 12 residues. CDR3 region: CASSPGNSPLHF. CDR3 nucleotides: TGTGCCAGCAGCCCGGGGAATTCACCCCTCCACTTT.

The V and J genes are TRBV6-6 and TRBJ1-1; 7 bases align to TRBD1. Per the germline V gene, CDR1 is MNHNY and CDR2 is SVGAGI (reference sequence). Unmatched junction bases numbered 6, after V lost 7 bases and J lost 1 base. The CDR3 runs to 14 residues. DNA of the CDR3: TGTGCCAGCAACGACAGGGTCAGGAACACTGAAGCTTTCTTT. It codes for CASNDRVRNTEAFF.

This sequence joins TRBV5-6 and TRBJ2-7, with 9 nucleotides matching TRBD2. The CDR3 is 15 residues long. Germline values: CDR1 SGHDT, CDR2 YYEEEE. V lost 1 base and J lost 4; bases outside the gene matches: 6. CDR3 nucleotides: TGTGCCAGCAGCTTGAGGAGCGGGAGGTCGTACGAGCAGTACTTC. Translation: CASSLRSGRSYEQYF.

The CDR3 spells CASSLTQTPIYEQYF. Here the CDR3 DNA reads TGCGCCAGCAGCCTAACACAGACACCGATCTACGAGCAGTACTTC. The gene calls are TRBV5-1 and TRBJ2-7; no definite D call. CDR3 length equals 15 residues. The V end was cut by 4 bases, the J end by 3 bases, with 17 bases between. CDR1 and CDR2 (germline): SGHRS, YFSETQ.